Below, one T cell receptor (beta chain) is given with its context. The CDR3 covers 18 residues. J was trimmed by 3 bases and V by 0 bases; bases with no gene match: 11. Germline CDR1 is MGHRA and CDR2 is YSYEKL. The data were obtained in a study of blood T cell repertoires in COVID-19. Study summary: Sites across the United States, Italy and Spain contributed samples from acute and convalescent COVID-19. PBMCs, B-cell-depleted T cells, or T cells provided the cDNA or gDNA that made up the material.

Study processing details: Quantification of nucleated cells was approximated via reference gene primer amplification. Repertoires were generated with immunoSEQ multiplex PCR, while TCRdb's copy carries only in-frame clones and drops some. That table is the source of V, J and clone size, and D and trimming were worked out from the DNA. The sample lists around 58,000 clones; approximately 91% were seen once. Specimen: peripheral blood. This clonotype was obtained from a woman aged 55-69 years with active or convalescent COVID-19. The chain joins TRBV4-1 to TRBJ2-7, with 10 bases identical to TRBD1. CDR3 region: CASSQEDRGQGLNYEQYF. The CDR3 bases are TGCGCCAGCAGCCAAGAGGATCGGGGACAGGGGTTAAACTACGAGCAGTACTTC.